The 4 T cell receptor beta chains listed next were all sequenced from one sample in a study of blood T cell repertoires in COVID-19. The protocol was immunoSEQ multiplex PCR, while the TCRdb copy is restricted to in-frame clones and leaves out a portion. There are some 160,000 clones in the sample; approximately 88% occur only once, and less than 8.5% lies in the top ten. The sequencing input was PBMCs or T cells enriched from blood (not recorded which). Receptor source: a woman aged 50 to 65 who had recovered from COVID-19.

V is TRBV7-3 and J is TRBJ2-3; weak D call: TRBD1 (6 bases). With 2 bases removed from V and 2 bases from J, the gap between germline ends came to 14 bases. In germline, CDR1 is SGHTA, CDR2 FQGTGA. This CDR3 has 16 amino acids. CDR3 DNA sequence: TGTGCCAGCAGCTTACAGGGGACCATGGTCACAGATACGCAGTATTTT. Residues: CASSLQGTMVTDTQYF.

The J gene is TRBJ1-2, the V gene TRBV6-5; D gene unclear. Looked up from germline, CDR1 is MNHEY and CDR2 is SVGAGI. This CDR3 contains 15 residues. Trimming shortened V by 2 bases and J by 10 bases, and 20 bases separated the two germline ends. The CDR3 loop reads CASSYLADPNRVYTF. In DNA form, the CDR3 reads TGTGCCAGCAGTTACCTGGCTGATCCCAATCGGGTCTACACCTTC.

V is TRBV9 and J is TRBJ1-2; D unclear. The CDR3 is made up of 15 amino acids. The germline V gene encodes CDR1 SGDLS and CDR2 YYNGEE. V was cut by 3 bases and J by 1 base, with 13 bases left in between. As DNA, the CDR3 is TGTGCCAGCAGCGGATCGGTGAACAGTAACTATGGCTACACCTTC. Encoded protein: CASSGSVNSNYGYTF.

The gene calls are TRBV2 and TRBJ1-4; 7 bases agree with TRBD1. J lost 5 bases, V lost 1 base, and 4 bases had no gene match. This CDR3 region has 15 residues. From germline, CDR1 is SNHLY and CDR2 FYNNEI. The CDR3 loop is CASSEERGRNEKLFF. CDR3 nucleotide sequence: TGTGCCAGCAGTGAAGAGAGGGGGCGGAATGAAAAACTGTTTTTT.